This paragraph covers one T cell receptor beta chain sequence. These data belong to a study of identical twins. With 5 bases clipped from V and 3 bases from J, the junction kept 8 bases outside the gene matches. The CDR3 has 16 residues. Germline V gene data show CDR1 as MNHEY and CDR2 as SMNVEV (reference sequence). TCRdb recomputed calls from the 5' RACE reads with MiXCR, one row per CDR3 protein. The sample lists roughly 540,000 distinct CDR3 sequences, around 20% seen once, with under 0.95% in the top ten. These data also featured in a second study, about T cells expressing NK-cell markers. That publication notes: All TCR beta repertoires analysed originated from sorted CD3+CD56+NKG2C+, CD3+CD56+NKG2C- and CD3+CD56-NKG2C+ T cells. One observes that, in a handful of donors, these clonotypes were also the leading ones within the CD3+CD56-NKG2C+ fraction.

Sequencing input: CD4+ T cells sorted from blood. The origin of this receptor is a young woman in good health. This chain connects TRBV27 to TRBJ2-5; 11 positions agree with TRBD2. CDR3 sequence reads: CASSPRVSGGEETQYF. CDR3 coding DNA: TGTGCCAGCAGTCCCCGTGTTAGCGGGGGGGAAGAGACCCAGTACTTC.